The next 19 T cell receptor beta chains were all read from a single sample in a study of cytomegalovirus exposure and HLA in healthy donors. The PCR used 60 Vbeta and 13 Jbeta primers. The repertoire was sequenced with immunoSEQ multiplex PCR; TCRdb's copy has only in-frame clones and lacks some. The data show about 170,000 clones, over 70% seen once. The material sequenced was PBMCs. These receptors all come from a man under 40 in good health and CMV-seropositive.

The J gene is TRBJ2-1, the V gene TRBV7-6; TRBD1 matches at 7 bases. The junction had 8 bases not matched to a gene; V was cut back by 3 bases and J by 3 bases. Germline CDR1 is SGHVS and CDR2 is FNYEAQ. CDR3 size: 16 residues. CDR3 amino acids: CASSFFEGGGYNEQFF. CDR3 coding DNA: TGTGCCAGCAGCTTTTTTGAAGGGGGCGGCTACAATGAGCAGTTCTTC.

This clone was observed a single time. V usage is TRBV28 and J usage is TRBJ2-7, with D perhaps TRBD1 (6 bases). The CDR3 spans 15 residues. V was shortened by 2 bases and J by 4 bases, with 15 bases between the two germline ends. Germline CDR1 reads MDHEN; CDR2 reads SYDVKM. CDR3 in DNA: TGTGCCAGCAGTTTAGGAGAAGGGGGACCTTACGAGCAGTACTTC. This sequence encodes CASSLGEGGPYEQYF.

The rearrangement joins TRBV7-2 to TRBJ2-5; 8 positions agree with TRBD2. CDR1 is SGHTA and CDR2 is FQGNSA in the germline V gene. V shed 7 bases and J 2 bases; nucleotides not matched to a gene: 6. CDR3 size: 14 residues. CDR3 sequence reads: CASKPGLEQETQYF. As DNA, the CDR3 is TGTGCCAGCAAGCCGGGACTAGAACAAGAGACCCAGTACTTC.

The chain links TRBV5-1 to TRBJ2-4, with TRBD2 matching over 14 bases. The CDR3 runs to 21 residues. Germline assignment: CDR1 SGHRS and CDR2 YFSETQ. The ends lost 4 bases at V and 7 bases at J; junction bases unmatched: 22. The CDR3 coding sequence is TGCGCCAGCAGCCAAACTTTTGCTGCAACGGGACTAGCGGGAGAGAGGAACATTCAGTACTTC. It encodes CASSQTFAATGLAGERNIQYF.

The chain couples TRBV19 to TRBJ2-1; 7 positions agree with TRBD2. CDR1 is LNHDA, CDR2 SQIVND, per germline (reference sequence). CDR3 size: 15 residues. With V trimmed by 5 bases and J by 8 bases, 12 bases remained unmatched. In DNA, the CDR3 is TGTGCCAGTAGTTTCGGACTAGGGGTTGTGGATGAGCAGTTCTTC. Its translation is CASSFGLGVVDEQFF. Complete variable domain (other parts from reference TRBV19 and TRBJ2-1): DGGITQSPKYLFRKEGQNVTLSCEQNLNHDAMYWYRQDPGQGLRLIYYSQIVNDFQKGDIAEGYSVSREKKESFPLTVTSAQKNPTAFYLCASSFGLGVVDEQFFGPGTRLTVL.

The chain has TRBV5-1 and TRBJ2-5, with D possibly matching TRBD2 (5 bases). Germline V gene sequence: CDR1 SGHRS, CDR2 YFSETQ. Trimming pared 1 base from V and 5 bases from J, leaving 9 bases between. The CDR3 has 13 residues. The CDR3 sequence: CASSLRGGETQYF. In nucleotides, the CDR3 is TGCGCCAGCAGCTTGCGGGGTGGGGAGACCCAGTACTTC.

The chain joins TRBV6-5 to TRBJ2-7, with 8 bases fitting TRBD1. This CDR3 has 16 amino acids. Germline V gives CDR1 MNHEY, CDR2 SVGAGI. V trimming: 0 bases; J trimming: 4 bases; junction bases outside the gene matches: 8. For the CDR3, the DNA is TGTGCCAGCAGTTACTCATCGGGACAGGCGCTATACGAGCAGTACTTC. This translates into CASSYSSGQALYEQYF.

This chain connects TRBV6-5 to TRBJ1-1, with D tentatively TRBD1 (5 bases). Trimming cost V 2 bases and J 0 bases, with 7 bases left between them. CDR1 MNHEY and CDR2 SVGAGI come from the germline V gene. The CDR3 is 14 residues long. The CDR3: CASSYGGVNTEAFF. The CDR3 DNA is TGTGCCAGCAGTTACGGGGGGGTGAACACTGAAGCTTTCTTT.

V gene TRBV11-2 combines with J gene TRBJ2-1; D is possibly TRBD2 (5 bases). CDR1 is SGHAT and CDR2 is FQNNGV in the germline V gene. Between the trimmed V and J ends, which lost 5 bases and 0 bases, there was a span of 11 bases. The CDR3 is 15 amino acids. In DNA form, the CDR3 reads TGTGCCAGCAGCCCCCAGCGGAGCTCCTACAATGAGCAGTTCTTC. The encoded protein is CASSPQRSSYNEQFF.

The chain links TRBV4-3 to TRBJ1-1; 9 positions match TRBD1. CDR3 size: 14 residues. With 4 bases clipped from V and 6 bases from J, the junction kept 6 bases outside the gene matches. CDR1 LGHNA and CDR2 YSLEER come from the germline V gene. The CDR3 here is CASSLTRTGAEAFF. The CDR3 region has the DNA TGCGCCAGCAGCCTAACTCGGACAGGGGCTGAAGCTTTCTTT.

The chain uses TRBV5-4 and TRBJ2-1; tentatively, D is TRBD1 (6 bases). V shed 0 bases and J shed 8 bases, with 9 bases lying between them. This CDR3 has 13 amino acids. Looked up from germline, CDR1 is SGHNT and CDR2 is YYREEE (reference sequence). The CDR3 nucleotides are TGTGCCAGCAGCTTGGTGGGGGCTGATGAGCAGTTCTTC. Translation: CASSLVGADEQFF.

CDR3 nucleotide sequence: TGTGCCACCAGCAGACAGACTGCAGATACGCAGTATTTT. This encodes CATSRQTADTQYF. This sequence joins TRBV15 and TRBJ2-3; no definite D call. This CDR3 has 13 residues. V was shortened by 2 bases and J by 4 bases, with 7 bases between the two germline ends. Germline values: CDR1 LNHNV, CDR2 YYDKDF (reference sequence). Full variable domain (remainder filled in from reference TRBV15 and TRBJ2-3): DAMVIQNPRYQVTQFGKPVTLSCSQTLNHNVMYWYQQKSSQAPKLLFHYYDKDFNNEADTPDNFQSRRPNTSFCFLDIRSPGLGDTAMYLCATSRQTADTQYFGPGTRLTVL.

This clone was seen more than once but under ten times. The V gene is TRBV4-2, the J gene TRBJ2-5; possible D gene TRBD2, 6 bases. The length of the CDR3 is 15 residues. CDR1 is LGHNA, CDR2 YNFKEQ, per germline. The germline V and J ends were trimmed by 2 bases and 5 bases, with 15 bases remaining between them. The CDR3 loop is CASSQPETRAETQYF. CDR3 nucleotides: TGTGCCAGCAGCCAACCTGAGACTAGGGCGGAGACCCAGTACTTC.

The chain joins TRBV19 to TRBJ2-3, with TRBD1 identical over 7 bases. Losses at the gene ends were 5 bases for V and 2 bases for J; bases not matched to a gene: 10. The CDR3 is 16 amino acids. CDR1 LNHDA and CDR2 SQIVND come from the germline V gene (reference sequence). The CDR3 sequence is CASSDPQGPTTDTQYF. For the CDR3, the DNA is TGTGCCAGTAGTGACCCACAGGGGCCTACCACAGATACGCAGTATTTT.

The chain has TRBV10-1 and TRBJ2-3; 12 bases are a match to TRBD2. Germline assignment: CDR1 WNHNN and CDR2 SYGVQD (reference sequence). J lost 11 bases, V lost 3 bases, and 3 bases had no gene match. There are 13 residues in the CDR3. Written as DNA, the CDR3 is TGCGCCAGCAGTGATGGGGGACTAGCGGGGCAGTATTTT. The encoded protein is CASSDGGLAGQYF.

This clone came up a few times. V and J are TRBV4-3 and TRBJ1-3; TRBD1 might be the D (5 bases). Trimming took 1 base from V and 2 from J, leaving 12 bases between them. The CDR3 sequence is 16 residues long. Germline values: CDR1 LGHNA, CDR2 YSLEER. As DNA, the CDR3 is TGCGCCAGCAGCCAAGTTCTAGGGGAAGCTGGAAACACCATATATTTT. This codes for CASSQVLGEAGNTIYF.

The chain is built from TRBV28 and TRBJ2-7, with D perhaps matching TRBD1 (6 bases). This CDR3 has 16 residues. Trimming shortened V by 6 bases and J by 3 bases, and 21 bases separated the two germline ends. CDR1 is MDHEN, CDR2 SYDVKM, per germline. As DNA, the CDR3 is TGTGCCAGCAGGAAAAGGGCAGGGGAGTATGGCTACGAGCAGTACTTC. This codes for CASRKRAGEYGYEQYF.

This clone showed up just once. The chain couples TRBV28 to TRBJ1-6; 9 nucleotides match TRBD1. The CDR3 totals 15 residues. The J segment lost 6 bases and the V segment lost 0 bases, leaving 0 bases of the junction unmatched. Germline loops: CDR1 MDHEN, CDR2 SYDVKM. For the CDR3, the DNA is TGTGCCAGCAGTTTATGGGGACAGGGTAATTCACCCCTCCACTTT. Translating gives CASSLWGQGNSPLHF.

The rearrangement uses TRBV2 and TRBJ2-3, with 8 bases lining up with TRBD2. V lost 5 bases, J lost 3 bases, and 4 bases stayed unmatched. CDR1 is SNHLY and CDR2 is FYNNEI in the germline V gene. The CDR3 is 14 amino acids. The CDR3 bases are TGTGCCAGCAGTTTAGCTAGCGGGACAGATACGCAGTATTTT. It is translated as CASSLASGTDTQYF. The variable domain in full, completed from reference TRBV2 and TRBJ2-3, reads EPEVTQTPSHQVTQMGQEVILRCVPISNHLYFYWYRQILGQKVEFLVSFYNNEISEKSEIFDDQFSVERPDGSNFTLKIRSTKLEDSAMYFCASSLASGTDTQYFGPGTRLTVL.